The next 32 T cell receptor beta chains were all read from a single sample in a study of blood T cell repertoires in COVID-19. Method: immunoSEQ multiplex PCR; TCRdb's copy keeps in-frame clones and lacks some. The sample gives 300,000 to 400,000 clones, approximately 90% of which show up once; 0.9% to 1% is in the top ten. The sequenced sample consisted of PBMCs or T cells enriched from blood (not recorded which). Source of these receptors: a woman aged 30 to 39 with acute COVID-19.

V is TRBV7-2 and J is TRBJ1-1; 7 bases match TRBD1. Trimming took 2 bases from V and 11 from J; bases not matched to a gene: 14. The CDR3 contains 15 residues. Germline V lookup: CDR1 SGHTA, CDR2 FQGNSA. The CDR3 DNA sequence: TGTGCCAGCAGCTTATTGGCCAGGGGGAGGCTGGACGCTTTCTTT. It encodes CASSLLARGRLDAFF.

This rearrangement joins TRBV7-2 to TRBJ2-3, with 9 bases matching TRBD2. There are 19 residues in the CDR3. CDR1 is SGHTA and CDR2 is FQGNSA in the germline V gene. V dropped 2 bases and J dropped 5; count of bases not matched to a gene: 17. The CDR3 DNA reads TGTGCCAGCAGCTTACCCCACCCGGTGACTAGCGGCCTTAGAGATACGCAGTATTTT. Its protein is CASSLPHPVTSGLRDTQYF.

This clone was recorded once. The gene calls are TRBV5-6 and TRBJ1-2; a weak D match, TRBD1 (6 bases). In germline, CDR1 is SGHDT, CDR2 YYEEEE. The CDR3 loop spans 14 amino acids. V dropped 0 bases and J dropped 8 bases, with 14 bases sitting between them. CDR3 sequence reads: CASSLGGGASGYTF. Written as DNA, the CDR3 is TGTGCCAGCAGCTTGGGAGGGGGGGCGTCGGGCTACACCTTC. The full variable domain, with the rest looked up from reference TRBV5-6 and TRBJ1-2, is DAGVTQSPTHLIKTRGQQVTLRCSPKSGHDTVSWYQQALGQGPQFIFQYYEEEERQRGNFPDRFSGHQFPNYSSELNVNALLLGDSALYLCASSLGGGASGYTFGSGTRLTVV.

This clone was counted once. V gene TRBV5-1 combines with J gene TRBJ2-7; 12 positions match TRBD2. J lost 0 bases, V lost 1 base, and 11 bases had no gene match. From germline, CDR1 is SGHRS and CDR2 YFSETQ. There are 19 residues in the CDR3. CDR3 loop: CASSLSPTSGGTYSYEQYF. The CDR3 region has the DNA TGCGCCAGCAGCTTGTCCCCCACTAGCGGGGGGACTTACTCCTACGAGCAGTACTTC. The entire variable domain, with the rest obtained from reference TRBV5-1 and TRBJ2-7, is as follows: KAGVTQTPRYLIKTRGQQVTLSCSPISGHRSVSWYQQTPGQGLQFLFEYFSETQRNKGNFPGRFSGRQFSNSRSEMNVSTLELGDSALYLCASSLSPTSGGTYSYEQYFGPGTRLTVT.

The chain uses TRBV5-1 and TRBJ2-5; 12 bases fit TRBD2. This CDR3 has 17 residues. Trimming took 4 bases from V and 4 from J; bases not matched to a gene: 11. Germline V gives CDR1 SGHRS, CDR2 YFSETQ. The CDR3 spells CASSGASGGAVPETQYF. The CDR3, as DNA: TGCGCCAGCAGCGGTGCTAGCGGGGGGGCCGTGCCAGAGACCCAGTACTTC.

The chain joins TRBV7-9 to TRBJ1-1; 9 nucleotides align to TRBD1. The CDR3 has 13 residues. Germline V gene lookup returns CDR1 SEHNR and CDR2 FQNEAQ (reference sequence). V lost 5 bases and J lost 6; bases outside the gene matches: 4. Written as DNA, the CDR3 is TGTGCCAGCAGCGATGACAGGGGGGCTGAAGCTTTCTTT. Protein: CASSDDRGAEAFF.

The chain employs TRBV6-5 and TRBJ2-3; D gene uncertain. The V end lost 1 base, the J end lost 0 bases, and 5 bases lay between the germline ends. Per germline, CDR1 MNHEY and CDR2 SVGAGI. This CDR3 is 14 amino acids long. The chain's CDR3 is CASSYFGSTDTQYF. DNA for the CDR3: TGTGCCAGCAGTTACTTTGGCAGCACAGATACGCAGTATTTT.

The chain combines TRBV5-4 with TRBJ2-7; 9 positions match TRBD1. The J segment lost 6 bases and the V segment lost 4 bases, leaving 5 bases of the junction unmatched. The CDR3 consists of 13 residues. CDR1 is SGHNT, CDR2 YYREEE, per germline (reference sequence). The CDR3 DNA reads TGTGCCAGCAGCAGGGACAGGGATGGCGAGCAGTACTTC. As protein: CASSRDRDGEQYF.

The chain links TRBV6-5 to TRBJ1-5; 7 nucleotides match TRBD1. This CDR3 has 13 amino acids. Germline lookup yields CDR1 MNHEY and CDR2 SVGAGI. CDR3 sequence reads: CASGQNSNQPQHF. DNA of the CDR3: TGTGCGTCGGGACAGAATAGCAATCAGCCCCAGCATTTT.

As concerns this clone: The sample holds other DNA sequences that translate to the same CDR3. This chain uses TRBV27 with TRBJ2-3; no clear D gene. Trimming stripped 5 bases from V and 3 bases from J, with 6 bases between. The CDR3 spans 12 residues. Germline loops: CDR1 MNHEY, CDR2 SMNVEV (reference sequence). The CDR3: CASSPTTDTQYF. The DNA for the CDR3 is TGTGCCAGCAGTCCGACAACAGATACGCAGTATTTT.

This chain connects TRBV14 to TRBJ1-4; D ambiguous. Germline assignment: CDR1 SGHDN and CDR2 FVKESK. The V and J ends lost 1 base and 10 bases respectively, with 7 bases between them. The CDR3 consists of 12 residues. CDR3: CASSQGAGKLFF. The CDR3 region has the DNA TGTGCCAGCAGCCAAGGGGCCGGAAAACTGTTTTTT.

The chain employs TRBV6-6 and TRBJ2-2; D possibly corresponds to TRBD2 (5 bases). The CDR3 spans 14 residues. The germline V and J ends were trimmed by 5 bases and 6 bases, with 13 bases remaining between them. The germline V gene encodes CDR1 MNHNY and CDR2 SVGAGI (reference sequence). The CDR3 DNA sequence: TGTGCCAGCAGTAAAGGACTCGTCGCCGGGGAGCTGTTTTTT. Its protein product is CASSKGLVAGELFF.

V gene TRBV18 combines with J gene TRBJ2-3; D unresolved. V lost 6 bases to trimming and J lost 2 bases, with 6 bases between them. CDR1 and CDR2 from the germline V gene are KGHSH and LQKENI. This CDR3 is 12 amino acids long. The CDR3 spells CASSELTDTQYF. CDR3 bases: TGTGCCAGCTCCGAGCTCACAGATACGCAGTATTTT.

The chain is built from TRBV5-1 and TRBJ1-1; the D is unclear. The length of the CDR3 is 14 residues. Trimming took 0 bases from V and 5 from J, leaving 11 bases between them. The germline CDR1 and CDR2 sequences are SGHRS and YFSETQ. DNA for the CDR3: TGCGCCAGCAGCTTGGGGGAGGGTTGGACTGAAGCTTTCTTT. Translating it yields CASSLGEGWTEAFF.

The CDR3 DNA reads TGTGCCAGCAGCGTAGTTGCGGGCGGGGGGGCCCCCGGGGAGCTGTTTTTT. This codes for CASSVVAGGGAPGELFF. The V gene is TRBV9, the J gene TRBJ2-2; 9 bases align to TRBD2. This CDR3 contains 17 residues. After removal of 0 bases from V and 6 bases from J, the junction contained 9 bases not matched to a gene. Germline CDR1 is SGDLS and CDR2 is YYNGEE.

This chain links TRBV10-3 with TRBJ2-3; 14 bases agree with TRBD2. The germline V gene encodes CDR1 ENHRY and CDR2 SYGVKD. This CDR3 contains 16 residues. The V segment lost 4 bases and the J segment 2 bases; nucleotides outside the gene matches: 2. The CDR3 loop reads CAISGGLAGDTDTQYF. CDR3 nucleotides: TGTGCCATCAGTGGGGGACTAGCGGGGGACACAGATACGCAGTATTTT.

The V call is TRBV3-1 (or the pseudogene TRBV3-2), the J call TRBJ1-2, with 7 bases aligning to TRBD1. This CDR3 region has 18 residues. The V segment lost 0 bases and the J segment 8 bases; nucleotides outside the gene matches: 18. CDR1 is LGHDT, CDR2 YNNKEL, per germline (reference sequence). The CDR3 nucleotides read TGTGCCAGCAGCCAAGATCGGGTTCCGACAGGGAAGGTCAGCGGCTACACCTTC. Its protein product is CASSQDRVPTGKVSGYTF.

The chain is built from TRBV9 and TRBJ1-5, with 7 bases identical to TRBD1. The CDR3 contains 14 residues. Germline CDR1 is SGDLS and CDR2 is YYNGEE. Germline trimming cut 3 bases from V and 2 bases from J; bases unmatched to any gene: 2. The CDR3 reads CASSAGQGNQPQHF. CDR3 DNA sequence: TGTGCCAGCAGCGCCGGACAGGGCAATCAGCCCCAGCATTTT.

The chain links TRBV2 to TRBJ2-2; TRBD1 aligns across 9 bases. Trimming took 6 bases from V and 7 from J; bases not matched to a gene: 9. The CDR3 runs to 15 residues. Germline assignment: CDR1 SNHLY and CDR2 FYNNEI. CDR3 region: CASSSGQGNGGELFF. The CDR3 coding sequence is TGTGCCAGCAGCAGCGGACAGGGGAATGGCGGGGAGCTGTTTTTT.

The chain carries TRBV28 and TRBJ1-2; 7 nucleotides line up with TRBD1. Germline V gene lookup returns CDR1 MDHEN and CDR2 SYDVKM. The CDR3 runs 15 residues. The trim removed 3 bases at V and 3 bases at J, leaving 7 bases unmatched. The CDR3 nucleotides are TGTGCCAGCAGTTTCTATTCGGGACAGTACTATGGCTACACCTTC. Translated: CASSFYSGQYYGYTF.

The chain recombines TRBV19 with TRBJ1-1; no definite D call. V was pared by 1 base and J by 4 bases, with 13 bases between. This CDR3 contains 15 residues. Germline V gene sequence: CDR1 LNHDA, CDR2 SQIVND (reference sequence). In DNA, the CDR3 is TGTGCCAGTAGTATAGTTATTCGAAGGAGCACTGAAGCTTTCTTT. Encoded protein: CASSIVIRRSTEAFF.

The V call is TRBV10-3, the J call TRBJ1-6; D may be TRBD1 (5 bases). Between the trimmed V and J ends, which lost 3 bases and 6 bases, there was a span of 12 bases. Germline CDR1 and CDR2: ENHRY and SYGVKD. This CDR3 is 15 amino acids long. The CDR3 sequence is CAISELGRTNSPLHF. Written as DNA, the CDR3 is TGTGCCATCAGTGAACTGGGGCGGACTAATTCACCCCTCCACTTT.

The DNA of the CDR3 is TGTGCCAGCAGATCAGGGATAAGGGCGAACACTGAAGCTTTCTTT. Amino acid sequence: CASRSGIRANTEAFF. This chain connects TRBV5-6 to TRBJ1-1; D possibly corresponds to TRBD1 (5 bases). The CDR3 contains 15 residues. Germline V gene data show CDR1 as SGHDT and CDR2 as YYEEEE. Trimming removed 5 bases at V and 1 base at J, with 15 bases between.

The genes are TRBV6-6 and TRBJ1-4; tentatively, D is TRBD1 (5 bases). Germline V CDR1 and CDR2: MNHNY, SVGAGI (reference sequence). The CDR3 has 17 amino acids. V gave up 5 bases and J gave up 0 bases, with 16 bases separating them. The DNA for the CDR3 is TGTGCCAGCAGTCGCCTCGTAGACAGTGCAACTAATGAAAAACTGTTTTTT. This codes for CASSRLVDSATNEKLFF.

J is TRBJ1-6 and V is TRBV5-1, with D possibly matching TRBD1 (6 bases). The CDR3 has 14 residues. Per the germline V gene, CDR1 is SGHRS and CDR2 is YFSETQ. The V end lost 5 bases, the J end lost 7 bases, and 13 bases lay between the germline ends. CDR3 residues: CASRRGLVNSPLHF. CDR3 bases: TGCGCCAGCAGGCGGGGGCTGGTGAATTCACCCCTCCACTTT.

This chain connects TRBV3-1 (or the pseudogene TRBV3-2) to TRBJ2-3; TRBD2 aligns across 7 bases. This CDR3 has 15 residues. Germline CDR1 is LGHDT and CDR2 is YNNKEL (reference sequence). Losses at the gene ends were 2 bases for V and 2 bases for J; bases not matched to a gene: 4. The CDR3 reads CASSQPRGFTDTQYF. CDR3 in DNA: TGTGCCAGCAGCCAACCGCGGGGGTTCACAGATACGCAGTATTTT.

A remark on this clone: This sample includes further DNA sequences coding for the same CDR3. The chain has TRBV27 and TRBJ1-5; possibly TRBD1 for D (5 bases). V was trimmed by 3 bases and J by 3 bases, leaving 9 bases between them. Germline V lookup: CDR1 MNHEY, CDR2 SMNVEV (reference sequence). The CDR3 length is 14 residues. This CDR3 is CASSFQGNNQPQHF. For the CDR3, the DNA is TGTGCCAGCAGTTTCCAGGGTAACAATCAGCCCCAGCATTTT.

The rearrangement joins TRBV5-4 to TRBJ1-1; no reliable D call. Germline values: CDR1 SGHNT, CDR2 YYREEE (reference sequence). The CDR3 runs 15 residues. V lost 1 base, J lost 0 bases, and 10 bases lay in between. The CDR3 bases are TGTGCCAGCAGCTTGTCGCCCAGTGTGAACACTGAAGCTTTCTTT. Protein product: CASSLSPSVNTEAFF.

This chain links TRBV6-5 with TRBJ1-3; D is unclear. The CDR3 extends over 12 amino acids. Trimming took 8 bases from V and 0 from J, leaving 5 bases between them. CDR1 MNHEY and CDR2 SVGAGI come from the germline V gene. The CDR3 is CASLLSGNTIYF. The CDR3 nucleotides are TGTGCCAGCCTCCTCTCTGGAAACACCATATATTTT.

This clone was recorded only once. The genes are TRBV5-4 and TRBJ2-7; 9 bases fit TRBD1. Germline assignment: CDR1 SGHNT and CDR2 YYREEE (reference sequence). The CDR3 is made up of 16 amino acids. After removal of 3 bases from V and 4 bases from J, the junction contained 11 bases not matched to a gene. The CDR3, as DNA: TGTGCCAGCAGCTCACCTACGGGGACAGGGAATTACGAGCAGTACTTC. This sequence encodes CASSSPTGTGNYEQYF.

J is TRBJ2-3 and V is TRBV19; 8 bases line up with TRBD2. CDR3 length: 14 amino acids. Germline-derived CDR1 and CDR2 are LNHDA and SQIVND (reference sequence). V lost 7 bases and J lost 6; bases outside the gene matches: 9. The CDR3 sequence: CASKVGGARDTQYF. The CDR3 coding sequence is TGTGCCAGTAAAGTCGGGGGGGCCCGGGATACGCAGTATTTT.

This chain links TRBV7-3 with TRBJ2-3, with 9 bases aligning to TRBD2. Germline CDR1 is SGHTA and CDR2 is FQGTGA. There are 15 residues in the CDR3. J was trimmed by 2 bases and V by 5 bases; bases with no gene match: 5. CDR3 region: CASSLLAGSTDTQYF. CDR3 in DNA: TGTGCCAGCAGCCTACTAGCGGGTTCCACAGATACGCAGTATTTT.